The present entry profiles one T cell receptor (beta chain) with its context. Its antigen is currently unknown. The data derive from a study of vaccination effects on CD4 cells after COVID-19. Whole-study context: At 16 days and one week before vaccination, two convalescent patients gave samples. Cultivation was performed at 1.5 million to 2.5 million PBMC per well with about 9.6 IU/ml IL-2 and around 10 ug/ml peptides added. General observations from the study: Whether induced by infection or by vaccine, clones showed marked clonal contraction late after vaccination.

Repertoires were generated with immunoSEQ multiplex PCR, while TCRdb's copy carries only in-frame clones and drops some. Among about 45,000 clones listed, 74% were seen once. Germline V CDR1 and CDR2: SGHTA, FQGNSA. This CDR3 is built from 14 residues. V dropped 2 bases and J dropped 5 bases, with 12 bases sitting between them. Researchers isolated CD4+ T cells once less than twelve days of culture had elapsed. It was on days 3 and 7 that half the medium was replaced with IL-2 medium. This receptor was identified in a human donor who had a prior SARS-CoV-2 infection. The specimen was CD4+ T cells from PBMCs cultured without peptide, collected before COVID-19 vaccination. The V and J genes are TRBV7-2 and TRBJ2-5; TRBD2 might be the D (5 bases). CDR3 region: CASSLSSSPETQYF. In DNA form, the CDR3 reads TGTGCCAGCAGCTTATCTTCTAGCCCCGAGACCCAGTACTTC.